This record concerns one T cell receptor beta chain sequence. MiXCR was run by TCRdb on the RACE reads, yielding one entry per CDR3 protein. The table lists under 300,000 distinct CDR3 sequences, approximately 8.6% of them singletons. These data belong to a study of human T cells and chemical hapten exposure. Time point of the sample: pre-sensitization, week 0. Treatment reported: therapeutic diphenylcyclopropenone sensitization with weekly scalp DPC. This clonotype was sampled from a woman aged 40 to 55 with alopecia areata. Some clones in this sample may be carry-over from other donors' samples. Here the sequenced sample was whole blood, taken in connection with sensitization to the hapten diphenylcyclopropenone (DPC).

Written as DNA, the CDR3 is TGTGCCAGCAGCTTCCGCTCAGGGCGTTTTGAAAACATTCAGTACTTC. Translating gives CASSFRSGRFENIQYF. The chain links TRBV5-6 to TRBJ2-4; tentative D call: TRBD1 (5 bases). The CDR3 extends over 16 amino acids. The germline V and J ends were trimmed by 2 bases and 5 bases, with 17 bases remaining between them. CDR1 is SGHDT and CDR2 is YYEEEE in the germline V gene.